The 9 T cell receptor beta chains listed next were all sequenced from one sample in a study of T cell responses to AZD1222 COVID-19 vaccine. Measured with immunoSEQ multiplex PCR; TCRdb has only the in-frame clones, and not every one. The repertoire holds about 120,000 clones, around 94% seen once, with approximately 3.1% in the top ten. The sample here was peripheral blood, taken on day 0 of AZD1222 vaccination. Receptors originate from an adult in good health.

The rearrangement uses TRBV11-2 and TRBJ2-7; 8 bases fit TRBD2. This CDR3 is 16 amino acids long. V lost 0 bases to trimming and J lost 5 bases; unmatched junction nucleotides: 9. Looked up from germline, CDR1 is SGHAT and CDR2 is FQNNGV. CDR3 in amino acids: CASSLDVSGSDHEQYF. Written as DNA, the CDR3 is TGTGCCAGCAGCTTAGATGTGAGCGGGAGCGACCACGAGCAGTACTTC.

The J gene is TRBJ1-2, the V gene TRBV11-2; TRBD1 agrees at 7 bases. V was clipped by 1 base and J by 6 bases; unmatched bases: 5. The CDR3 is 14 residues long. In germline, CDR1 is SGHAT, CDR2 FQNNGV. CDR3 DNA: TGTGCCAGCAGCTTAGCCGGGACAGAGCATGGCTACACCTTC. This encodes CASSLAGTEHGYTF.

The chain joins TRBV7-8 to TRBJ2-7; D uncertain. Germline V gene data show CDR1 as SGHVS and CDR2 as FQNEAQ. The V gene lost 5 bases and the J gene lost 0 bases, with 14 bases spanning the gap. This CDR3 comprises 15 residues. This CDR3 reads CASSPREAASYEQYF. CDR3 DNA: TGTGCCAGCAGCCCTCGCGAGGCCGCCTCCTACGAGCAGTACTTC.

The V gene is TRBV30, the J gene TRBJ2-1, with a tentative D call TRBD1 (6 bases). The germline gives CDR1 GTSNPN, CDR2 SVGIG (reference sequence). This CDR3 has 15 amino acids. V was trimmed by 5 bases and J by 5 bases, leaving 19 bases between them. The CDR3 sequence: CAWRPLGGSDNEQFF. The CDR3 nucleotides are TGTGCCTGGCGACCCCTAGGGGGTTCGGACAATGAGCAGTTCTTC.

The genes are TRBV28 and TRBJ2-5, with D possibly TRBD2 on 6 matching bases. The germline gives CDR1 MDHEN, CDR2 SYDVKM. Between the trimmed V and J ends, which lost 2 bases and 5 bases, there was a span of 12 bases. The CDR3 totals 14 residues. CDR3 protein: CASSLGGYGETQYF. The CDR3 DNA is TGTGCCAGCAGTTTAGGAGGGTATGGGGAGACCCAGTACTTC.

The chain recombines TRBV3-1 (or the pseudogene TRBV3-2) with TRBJ2-3; D is unresolved. Trimming took off 1 base at V and 1 base at J, with 3 bases between the two ends. Germline-derived CDR1 and CDR2 are LGHDT and YNNKEL (reference sequence). CDR3 length: 13 residues. The CDR3 DNA follows: TGTGCCAGCAGCCAAGGAGGCACAGATACGCAGTATTTT. As protein: CASSQGGTDTQYF.

This chain connects TRBV28 to TRBJ2-3; 8 nucleotides align to TRBD1. From germline, CDR1 is MDHEN and CDR2 SYDVKM. This CDR3 is built from 15 residues. V gave up 5 bases and J gave up 5 bases; unmatched junction bases: 9. This chain's CDR3 is CASSPTGGRGDTQYF. CDR3 DNA: TGTGCCAGCAGTCCAACAGGGGGAAGGGGAGATACGCAGTATTTT.

The rearrangement joins TRBV4-1 to TRBJ2-7, with D possibly matching TRBD1 (5 bases). The ends were cut back, 0 bases at V and 3 bases at J, with 9 bases in the middle. The CDR3 length is 14 residues. Germline-derived CDR1 and CDR2 are MGHRA and YSYEKL. The CDR3, as DNA: TGCGCCAGCAGCCAAGAGGGGCTTTTCTACGAGCAGTACTTC. It yields the protein CASSQEGLFYEQYF.

The V gene is TRBV18, the J gene TRBJ1-2; D unresolved. CDR3 length: 15 residues. With 2 bases removed from V and 2 bases from J, the gap between germline ends came to 12 bases. Germline CDR1 KGHSH, CDR2 LQKENI. CDR3 DNA sequence: TGTGCCAGCTCACCAACATTAGAAGCGAACTATGGCTACACCTTC. It yields the protein CASSPTLEANYGYTF.